The following is a T cell receptor (beta chain) sequence with its context. The antigen remains unidentified. This record belongs to a study of identical twins. Study conclusions and caveats: Memory repertoires lacked the insertion deficit that abundant cord blood beta clonotypes showed.

TCRdb reprocessed the 5' RACE reads with MiXCR, giving one entry per CDR3 protein. The sample includes about 430,000 distinct CDR3 sequences, around a sixth of them seen just once. The sequenced sample consisted of naive T cells sorted from blood. The TCR originated in a middle-aged man in good health.

CDR3 residues: CASSFSGTRGNTQYF. DNA of the CDR3: TGTGCCAGCAGTTTTTCAGGAACGAGAGGCAATACGCAGTATTTT. The V call is TRBV27, the J call TRBJ2-3; D call uncertain. The CDR3 is 15 amino acids. Trimming pared 3 bases from V and 7 bases from J, leaving 17 bases between. Germline V gene lookup returns CDR1 MNHEY and CDR2 SMNVEV (reference sequence).